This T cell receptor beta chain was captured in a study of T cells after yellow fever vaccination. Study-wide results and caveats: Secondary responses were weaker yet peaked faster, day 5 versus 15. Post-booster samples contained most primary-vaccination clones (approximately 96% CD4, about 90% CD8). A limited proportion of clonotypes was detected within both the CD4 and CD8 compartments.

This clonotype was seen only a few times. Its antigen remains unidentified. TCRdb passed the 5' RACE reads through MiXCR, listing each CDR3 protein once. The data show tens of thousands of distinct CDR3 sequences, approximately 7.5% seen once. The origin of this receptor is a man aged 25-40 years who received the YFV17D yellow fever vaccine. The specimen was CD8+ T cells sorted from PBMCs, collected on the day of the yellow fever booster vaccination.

The CDR3 spells CSVETAGTYEQYF. The CDR3 nucleotides read TGCAGCGTTGAGACAGCCGGTACCTACGAGCAGTACTTC. The gene calls are TRBV29-1 and TRBJ2-7, with D perhaps matching TRBD1 (5 bases). CDR3 length: 13 amino acids. Germline V gene data show CDR1 as SQVTM and CDR2 as ANQGSEA. Trimming left V 3 bases short and J 2 bases short, with 11 bases between.